This TCR beta chain was captured by sequencing in a study of long-term antiretroviral therapy in people with HIV. Study results and limitations: CDR3 length ranges were narrower in HIV repertoires than in controls.

Researchers ran immunoSEQ v3.0 at survey level. Measured with immunoSEQ multiplex PCR; TCRdb has only the in-frame clones, and not every one. Among some 22,000 clones listed, about 82% were seen once. Comment on this clone: Its matching antigen is unknown.

This material consisted of unsorted PBMCs, taken 1.3 years after starting antiretroviral therapy. This sequence was found in a man between 60 and 70 years old with HIV.

As DNA, the CDR3 is TGTGCCAGCTCACCCGGTTTGGACACTGAAGCTTTCTTT. Amino acids: CASSPGLDTEAFF. The chain couples TRBV18 to TRBJ1-1, with unresolved D. V lost 3 bases and J lost 3, with 8 bases in between. The germline V gene encodes CDR1 KGHSH and CDR2 LQKENI. CDR3 size: 13 residues.